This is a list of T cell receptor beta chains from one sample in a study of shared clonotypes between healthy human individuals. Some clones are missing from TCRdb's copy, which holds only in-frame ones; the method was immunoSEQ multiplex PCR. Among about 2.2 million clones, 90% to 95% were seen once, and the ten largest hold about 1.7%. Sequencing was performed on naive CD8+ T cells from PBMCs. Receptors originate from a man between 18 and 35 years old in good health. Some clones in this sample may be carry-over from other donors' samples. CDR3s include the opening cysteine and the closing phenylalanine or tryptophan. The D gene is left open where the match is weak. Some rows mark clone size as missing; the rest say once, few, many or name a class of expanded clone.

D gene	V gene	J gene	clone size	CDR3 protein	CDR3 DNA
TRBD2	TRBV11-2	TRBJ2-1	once	CASSSSLAGGEGEQFF	TGTGCCAGCAGCTCGTCCCTAGCGGGAGGGGAGGGTGAGCAGTTCTTC
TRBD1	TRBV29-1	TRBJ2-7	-	CSGEDREFGEQYF	TGCAGCGGAGAGGACAGGGAGTTCGGCGAGCAGTACTTC
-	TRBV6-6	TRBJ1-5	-	CASSLGGGQPQHF	TGTGCCAGCAGTTTAGGGGGGGGCCAGCCCCAGCATTTT
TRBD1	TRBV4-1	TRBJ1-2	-	CASSPGTGVQGGYTF	TGCGCCAGCAGCCCCGGGACAGGGGTCCAAGGTGGCTACACCTTC
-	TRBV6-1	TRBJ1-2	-	CASSEKGPNYGYTF	TGTGCCAGCAGTGAAAAGGGCCCTAACTATGGCTACACCTTC
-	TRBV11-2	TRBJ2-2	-	CASSPGQYTGELFF	TGTGCCAGCAGCCCAGGACAGTACACCGGGGAGCTGTTTTTT
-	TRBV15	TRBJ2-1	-	CATSRGADGLTDEQFF	TGTGCCACCAGCAGAGGGGCCGACGGACTTACGGATGAGCAGTTCTTC
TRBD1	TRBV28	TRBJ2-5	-	CASSPYEDRGRETQYF	TGTGCCAGCAGCCCCTACGAGGACAGGGGGCGAGAGACCCAGTACTTC
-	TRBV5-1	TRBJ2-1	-	CASSHGGGPYNEQFF	TGCGCCAGCAGCCATGGCGGGGGCCCTTACAATGAGCAGTTCTTC
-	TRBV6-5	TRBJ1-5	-	CASSSGTNQPQHF	TGTGCCAGCAGTTCCGGTACCAATCAGCCCCAGCATTTT
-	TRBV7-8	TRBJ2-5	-	CASSQEYGGVETQYF	TGTGCCAGCAGCCAGGAGTATGGGGGCGTGGAGACCCAGTACTTC
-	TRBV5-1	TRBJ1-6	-	CASSHPGRDSPLHF	TGCGCCAGCAGCCATCCGGGACGGGATTCACCCCTCCACTTT
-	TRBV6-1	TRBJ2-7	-	CASSEIGVPYEQYF	TGTGCCAGCAGTGAAATCGGGGTTCCCTACGAGCAGTACTTC
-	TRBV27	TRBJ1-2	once	CASSFAGTYGYTF	TGTGCCAGCAGTTTTGCAGGGACCTATGGCTACACCTTC
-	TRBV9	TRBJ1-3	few	CASSVEIGVGNTIYF	TGTGCCAGCAGCGTAGAAATCGGGGTAGGAAACACCATATATTTT
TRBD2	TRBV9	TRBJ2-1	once	CASSVDVAGVNEQFF	TGTGCCAGCAGCGTAGATGTAGCGGGAGTTAATGAGCAGTTCTTC
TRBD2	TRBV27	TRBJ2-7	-	CASTYAGGPVQYF	TGTGCCAGCACCTACGCGGGAGGGCCAGTGCAGTACTTC
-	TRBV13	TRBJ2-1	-	CASSLIAEEDGTYNEQFF	TGTGCCAGCAGCTTAATCGCGGAGGAAGACGGAACCTACAATGAGCAGTTCTTC
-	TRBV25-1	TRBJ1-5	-	CASSEYGDSNQPQHF	TGTGCCAGCAGTGAGTATGGGGATAGCAATCAGCCCCAGCATTTT
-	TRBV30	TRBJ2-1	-	CAWSNGGGVYYNEQFF	TGTGCCTGGAGCAACGGTGGGGGAGTGTACTACAATGAGCAGTTCTTC
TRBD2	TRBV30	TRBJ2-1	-	CAWIARTSGELSSYNEQFF	TGTGCCTGGATCGCCCGGACTAGCGGGGAGTTAAGCTCCTACAATGAGCAGTTCTTC
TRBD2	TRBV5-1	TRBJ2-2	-	CASSFEREANTGELFF	TGCGCCAGCAGTTTTGAGCGGGAGGCAAACACCGGGGAGCTGTTTTTT
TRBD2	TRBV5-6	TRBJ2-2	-	CASSGGTSGPHTGELFF	TGTGCCAGCAGCGGGGGGACTAGCGGCCCCCATACCGGGGAGCTGTTTTTT
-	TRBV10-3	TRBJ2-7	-	CAISESLGGASYEQYF	TGTGCCATCAGTGAGTCGTTAGGGGGAGCTTCCTACGAGCAGTACTTC
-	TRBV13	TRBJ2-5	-	CASSSRGGGQETQYF	TGTGCCAGCAGCTCCCGGGGAGGCGGGCAAGAGACCCAGTACTTC
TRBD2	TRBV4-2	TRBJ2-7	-	CASALERGSYEQYF	TGTGCCAGCGCCTTGGAGCGGGGGTCCTACGAGCAGTACTTC
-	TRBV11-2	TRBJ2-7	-	CASSPSSSYEQYF	TGTGCCAGCTCGCCGAGTTCGTCCTACGAGCAGTACTTC